The sequence of this T cell receptor (beta chain) was determined in a study of T-cell reconstitution after alpha-beta-depleted transplantation in children (dated by TCRdb to 2016 to 2017). A note on the overall study: The study quantitatively tracked T-cell immune reconstitution after TCRalphabeta/CD19-depleted allogeneic hematopoietic cell transplantation in children using TCR repertoire profiling.

In regard to this clonotype: Its antigen is not yet known. No much larger clonotype is one base removed from it; base qualities were not supplied.

The library was made by PCR. Sequencing instrument: Illumina HiSeq 2500. Molecular barcoding was employed in the preparation of TCR libraries, with unique molecular identifiers being used to normalize TCRbeta repertoire quantification. TCRdb reanalyzed the raw reads on its own, using fastp at Q25 for trimming and MiXCR for clone calling, and kept in-frame beta chains. Entries are consolidated by CDR3 protein sequence, retaining the most common genes and DNA. Counted in this sample were 400,000 to 500,000 distinct CDR3 sequences; roughly a tenth of them appeared once. Roughly 5.1% of the sample is in the top ten clones. V sheds 5 bases and J sheds 6 bases, leaving 14 bases between their ends. The CDR3 runs 12 amino acids, cysteine and phenylalanine included. The kept DNA is CDR3 alone, 36 bases in frame from the first base. The germline V gene supplies CDR1 SQVTM and CDR2 ANQGSEA.

The sequence joins TRBV29-1 to TRBJ2-7, with TRBD1 as a weak D call on 6 bases. Material: PBMCs from the stem cell graft donor, obtained from the stem cell graft. The receptor was derived from a human donor who donated a stem cell graft to a child with acute myeloid leukemia. In nucleotides, the sequence is TGCAGCGTTTACGAAGCAGGGGCCGAGCAGTACTTC. Translation gives CSVYEAGAEQYF.